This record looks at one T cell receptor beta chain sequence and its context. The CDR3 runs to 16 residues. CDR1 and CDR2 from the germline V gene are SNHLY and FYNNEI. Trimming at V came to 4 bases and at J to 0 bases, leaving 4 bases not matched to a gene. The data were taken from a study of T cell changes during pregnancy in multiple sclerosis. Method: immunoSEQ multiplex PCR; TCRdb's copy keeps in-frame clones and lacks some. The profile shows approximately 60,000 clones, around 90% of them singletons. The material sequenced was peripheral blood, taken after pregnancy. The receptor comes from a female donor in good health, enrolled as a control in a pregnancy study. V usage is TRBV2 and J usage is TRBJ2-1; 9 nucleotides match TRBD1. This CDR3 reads CASSGDRVSSYNEQFF. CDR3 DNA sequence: TGTGCCAGCAGTGGGGACAGGGTAAGCTCCTACAATGAGCAGTTCTTC.